This T cell receptor (beta chain) stems from a study of human T cells and chemical hapten exposure. Study context: A 2 cm by 2 cm inner upper arm patch received 2% DPC for sensitization. Patch testing placed 0.01% DPC on the upper back, with readings at 6 days.

Time point here: pre-sensitization, week 0. Treatment: therapeutic diphenylcyclopropenone sensitization with weekly scalp DPC. Patches went on only after blood had been drawn each time. Separate cDNA molecules received unique molecular identifiers, which the library attached to them. TCRdb reprocessed the RACE reads with MiXCR, giving one entry per CDR3 protein. The data hold 80,000 to 95,000 distinct CDR3 sequences, with 8% to 10% observed a single time. Trimming left V 6 bases short and J 8 bases short, with 14 bases between. The CDR3 contains 12 residues. Per germline, CDR1 DFQATT and CDR2 SNEGSKA (reference sequence). This clonotype was recorded at least ten times.

The V and J genes are TRBV20-1 and TRBJ2-1; D is undetermined. The sequence was obtained from a woman between 40 and 55 years old with alopecia areata. Some clones in this sample may be carry-over from other donors' samples. The sample consisted of whole blood, taken in connection with sensitization to the hapten diphenylcyclopropenone (DPC). The DNA for the CDR3 is TGCAGTGCCGGGCCTCTAGTCTATGAGCAGTTCTTC. Its protein is CSAGPLVYEQFF.